Listed below are T cell receptor beta chains from one sample, sequenced in a study of blood T cell repertoires in COVID-19. Sequencing used immunoSEQ multiplex PCR; TCRdb keeps in-frame clones, though not all of them. The sample has about 43,000 clones, roughly 86% seen once. Sequenced input: peripheral blood. The source of these receptors is a man aged 60-69 years with active COVID-19. The conserved cysteine and the conserved F or W are not part of the CDR3 here. Not every row has a clone size; where given, it reads once, few, many or a size class.

cdr3_aa | v_call | clone_size | j_call
ATRAGGPANSNEKLF | TRBV6-7 | few | TRBJ1-4
ASSPSLADYYNEQF | TRBV3-1/TRBV3-2 | once | TRBJ2-1
ASSFGTEAYGYT | TRBV5-1 | . | TRBJ1-2
ASSLLTYEQY | TRBV7-2 | . | TRBJ2-7
ASSPLFGRGNTEAF | TRBV3-1/TRBV3-2 | . | TRBJ1-1
ASRGLTAYQETQY | TRBV6-5 | . | TRBJ2-5
ASSRRASYEQY | TRBV7-2 | . | TRBJ2-7
ASSGGTDYGYT | TRBV28 | . | TRBJ1-2
ASSSRLAKNIQY | TRBV7-4 | . | TRBJ2-4
ASSADRPTATNEKLF | TRBV6-2/TRBV6-3 | . | TRBJ1-4
ASSGARQETQY | TRBV19 | . | TRBJ2-5
ASSSGTGGSSYEQY | TRBV5-6 | . | TRBJ2-7
ASSPGTGGAEGYEQY | TRBV18 | once | TRBJ2-7
ASSAPGVYGYT | TRBV6-6 | . | TRBJ1-2
ASSSGRAGQPQH | TRBV6-5 | . | TRBJ1-5
ASSLQETQY | TRBV3-1/TRBV3-2 | . | TRBJ2-5
ASSLELAREQY | TRBV5-1 | . | TRBJ2-7
SVDLDRSNYGYT | TRBV29-1 | . | TRBJ1-2
ASGSPGGFGELF | TRBV6-5 | . | TRBJ2-2
ASSSAGVGTGELF | TRBV9 | . | TRBJ2-2
ASSPTLGWNEQF | TRBV18 | . | TRBJ2-1
ASSPNGGTTRYEQY | TRBV7-2 | . | TRBJ2-7
ASSGWTSGIQETQY | TRBV11-2 | . | TRBJ2-5
ASSQQEGTEAF | TRBV14 | . | TRBJ1-1
ASSMGHTSNQPQH | TRBV19 | . | TRBJ1-5
ATSRDPGRAQETQY | TRBV15 | . | TRBJ2-5
AWSVAAGVTDTQY | TRBV30 | . | TRBJ2-3
SAVSDTQY | TRBV20-1 | . | TRBJ2-3
ASSISRGGGELF | TRBV7-2 | . | TRBJ2-2
ASSYRTDYNEQF | TRBV6-6 | . | TRBJ2-1
ASSPEGGIVAF | TRBV5-1 | . | TRBJ1-1
ASSPDSLTTEAF | TRBV4-1 | . | TRBJ1-1
ASSLGDRVLQPQH | TRBV6-2/TRBV6-3 | . | TRBJ1-5
ASSYSAGVGQPQH | TRBV6-2/TRBV6-3 | . | TRBJ1-5
ASSPRDRGREAF | TRBV9 | few | TRBJ1-1
ASSLAGRGMETQY | TRBV7-9 | . | TRBJ2-5
ASSYGTGNSPLH | TRBV7-3 | . | TRBJ1-6
ASSLVEGVTGELF | TRBV5-1 | . | TRBJ2-2
ASSVTGVGTQY | TRBV12-3/TRBV12-4 | . | TRBJ2-3
ASSLAGMRNEQF | TRBV5-4 | . | TRBJ2-1
ASSRPRTGSNQPQH | TRBV5-1 | . | TRBJ1-5